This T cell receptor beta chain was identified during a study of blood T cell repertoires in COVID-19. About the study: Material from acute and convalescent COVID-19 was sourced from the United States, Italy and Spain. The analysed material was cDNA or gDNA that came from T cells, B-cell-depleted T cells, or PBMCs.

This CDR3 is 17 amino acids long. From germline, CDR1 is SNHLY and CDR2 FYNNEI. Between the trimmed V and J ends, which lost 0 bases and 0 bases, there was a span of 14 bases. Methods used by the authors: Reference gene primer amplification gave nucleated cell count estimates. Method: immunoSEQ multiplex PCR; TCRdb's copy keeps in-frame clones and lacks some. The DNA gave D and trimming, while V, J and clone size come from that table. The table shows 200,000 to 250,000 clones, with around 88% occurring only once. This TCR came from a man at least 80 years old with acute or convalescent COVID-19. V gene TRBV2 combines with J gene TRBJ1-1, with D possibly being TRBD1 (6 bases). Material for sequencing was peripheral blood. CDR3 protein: CASSEAIQGSLNTEAFF. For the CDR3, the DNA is TGTGCCAGCAGTGAAGCTATACAGGGAAGCTTGAACACTGAAGCTTTCTTT.